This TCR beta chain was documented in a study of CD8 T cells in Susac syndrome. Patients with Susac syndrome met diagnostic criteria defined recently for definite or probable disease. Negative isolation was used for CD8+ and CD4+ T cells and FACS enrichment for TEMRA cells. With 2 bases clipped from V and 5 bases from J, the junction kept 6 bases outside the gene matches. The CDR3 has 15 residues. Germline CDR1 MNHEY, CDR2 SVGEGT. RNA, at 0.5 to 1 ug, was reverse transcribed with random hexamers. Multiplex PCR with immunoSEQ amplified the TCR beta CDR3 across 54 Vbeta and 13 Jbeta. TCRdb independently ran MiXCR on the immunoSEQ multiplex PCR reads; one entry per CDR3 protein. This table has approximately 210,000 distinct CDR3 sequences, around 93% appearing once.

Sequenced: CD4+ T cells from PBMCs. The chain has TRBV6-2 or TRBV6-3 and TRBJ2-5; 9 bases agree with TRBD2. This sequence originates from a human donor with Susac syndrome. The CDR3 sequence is CASSYDAGGRETQYF. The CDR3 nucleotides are TGTGCCAGCAGTTACGATGCGGGGGGGCGGGAGACCCAGTACTTC.